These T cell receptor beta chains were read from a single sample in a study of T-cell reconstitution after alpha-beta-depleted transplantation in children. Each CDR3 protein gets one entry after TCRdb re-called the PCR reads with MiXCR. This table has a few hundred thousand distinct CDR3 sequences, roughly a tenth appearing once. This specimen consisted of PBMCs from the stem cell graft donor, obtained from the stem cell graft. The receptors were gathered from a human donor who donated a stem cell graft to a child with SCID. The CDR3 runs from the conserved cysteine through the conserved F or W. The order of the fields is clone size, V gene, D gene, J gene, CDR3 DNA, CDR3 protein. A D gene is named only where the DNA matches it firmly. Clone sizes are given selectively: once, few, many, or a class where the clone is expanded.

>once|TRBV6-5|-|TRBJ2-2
TGTGCCAGCAGTTACTCGATCCCCCATAGCGACACCGGGGAGCTGTTTTTT
CASSYSIPHSDTGELFF
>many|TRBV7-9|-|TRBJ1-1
TGTGCCAGCTCGGGGGGGGTGGGAGCTGAAGCTTTCTTT
CASSGGVGAEAFF
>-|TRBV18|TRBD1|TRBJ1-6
TGTGCCAGCTCACGACAGGGTAGCTCCTATAATTCACCCCTCCACTTT
CASSRQGSSYNSPLHF
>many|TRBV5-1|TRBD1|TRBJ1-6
TGCGCCAGCAGCTTGGAACCAGGGGGATCCTATAATTCACCCCTCCACTTT
CASSLEPGGSYNSPLHF
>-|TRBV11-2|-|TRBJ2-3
TGTGCCAGCAGCTTAAATGGGCCTACTAGCACAGATACGCAGTATTTT
CASSLNGPTSTDTQYF
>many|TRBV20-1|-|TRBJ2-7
TGCAGTGCTAGCCGGACAGAGAGCTCCTACGAGCAGTACTTC
CSASRTESSYEQYF
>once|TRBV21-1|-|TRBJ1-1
TGTGCGCTTCAGAGAAGGACAGGGAACACTGAAGCTTTCTTT
CALQRRTGNTEAFF
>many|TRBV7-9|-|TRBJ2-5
TGTGCCAGCAGTCCTTATGAGTCTGTCCAAGAGACCCAGTACTTC
CASSPYESVQETQYF
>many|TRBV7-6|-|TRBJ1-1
TGTGCCAGCAGCCGCGACCCGGGAAGAAACACTGAAGCTTTCTTT
CASSRDPGRNTEAFF
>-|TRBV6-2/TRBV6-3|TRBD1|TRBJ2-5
TGTGCCAGCAGTTACCTCGGGACAGTTCAAGAGACCCAGTACTTC
CASSYLGTVQETQYF
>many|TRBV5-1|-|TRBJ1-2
TGCGCCAGCAGCTTGGACAGGGATATTGGCTACACCTTC
CASSLDRDIGYTF
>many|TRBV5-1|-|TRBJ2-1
TGCGCCAGCAGCTTGGAGGTCTCCTACAATGAGCAGTTCTTC
CASSLEVSYNEQFF
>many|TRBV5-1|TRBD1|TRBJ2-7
TGCGCCAGCAGCTTGCAGGGGGCGTATGAGCAGTACTTC
CASSLQGAYEQYF
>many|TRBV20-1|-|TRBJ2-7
TGCAGTGCTGGAATTAGCTCCTACGAGCAGTACTTC
CSAGISSYEQYF
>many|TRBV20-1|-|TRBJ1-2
TGCAGTGCTCCAAGGCGGTTGGGGGGGCACTATGGCTACACCTTC
CSAPRRLGGHYGYTF
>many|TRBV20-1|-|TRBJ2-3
TGCAGTGCTAGTGCCCGTGGGGGACTTCGCACAGATACGCAGTATTTT
CSASARGGLRTDTQYF
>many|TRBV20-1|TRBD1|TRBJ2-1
TGCAGTGCTAGAGTATCCGCACAGGGGGCATATAATGAGCAGTTCTTC
CSARVSAQGAYNEQFF
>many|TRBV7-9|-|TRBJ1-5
TGTGCCAGCACCAGAGAAACGGACAGTAACGGGCAGCCCCAGCATTTT
CASTRETDSNGQPQHF
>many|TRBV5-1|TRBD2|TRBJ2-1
TGCGCCAGCAGCCCGGGGACTAGTCGGGATGAGCAGTTCTTC
CASSPGTSRDEQFF
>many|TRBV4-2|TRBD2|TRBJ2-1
TGTGCCAGCAGCCAAGATCGGCCAGCGGGGGGGCTTGGTGAGCAGTTCTTC
CASSQDRPAGGLGEQFF
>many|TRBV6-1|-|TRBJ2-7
TGTGCCAGCAGTGAAGCGGCGGGTTTCTCCTACGAGCAGTACTTC
CASSEAAGFSYEQYF
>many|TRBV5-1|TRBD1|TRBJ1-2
TGCGCCAGCAGCTTTGCGGACAGGGAAGGTGGCTACACCTTC
CASSFADREGGYTF
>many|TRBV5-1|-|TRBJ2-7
TGCGCCAGCAGCTTGGTCGGCAGCTCCTACGAGCAGTACTTC
CASSLVGSSYEQYF
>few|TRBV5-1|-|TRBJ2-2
TGCGCCAGCAGCTTGCGGAGCGGTAACACCGGGGAGCTGTTTTTT
CASSLRSGNTGELFF
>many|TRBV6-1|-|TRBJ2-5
TGTGCCAGCAGTGGTAGAGAGGGGATGGCAGAGACCCAGTACTTC
CASSGREGMAETQYF
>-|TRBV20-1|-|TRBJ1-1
TGCAGTGCTAGAGCTCACCGTGAAGCTTTCTTT
CSARAHREAFF
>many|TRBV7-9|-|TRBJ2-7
TGTGCCAGCAGCGTACAGGGTACCTACGAGCAGTACTTC
CASSVQGTYEQYF
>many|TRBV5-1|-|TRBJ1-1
TGCGCCAGCAGCTTGCAGGTCATGAACACTGAAGCTTTCTTT
CASSLQVMNTEAFF